The clone carrying this T cell receptor beta chain has only one observation. The junction differs from germline at one of its ends, possibly a read error. The germline V gene encodes CDR1 SSHAT and CDR2 FNYEAQ (reference sequence). CDR3 length equals 17 residues. Original processing notes: Reference gene primer amplification gave nucleated cell count estimates. Assay used: immunoSEQ multiplex PCR; TCRdb lists only in-frame clones, some missing. Clone size and the V and J calls come from that table; the DNA yielded D and trimming. This table holds more than 150,000 clones, roughly four fifths found once. This specimen belongs to a study of blood T cell repertoires in COVID-19. Study overall: COVID-19 samples collected from the United States, Italy and Spain covered acute and convalescent phases. Sample material is recorded as cDNA or gDNA derived from T cells, B-cell-depleted T cells, or PBMCs.

Sequencing was performed on peripheral blood. The chain recombines TRBV7-7 with TRBJ2-5; 11 bases are shared with TRBD2. This clonotype was sampled from a man between 65 and 85 years old who had recovered from COVID-19. CDR3 in amino acids: CASSLGLLAGGQETQYF. The CDR3 DNA is TGTGCTAGCAGCTTAGGTCTTCTAGCGGGAGGCCAAGAGACCCAGTACTTC.